These 29 T cell receptor beta chains originate from one sample sequenced in a study of blood T cell repertoires in COVID-19. Clones were sequenced by immunoSEQ multiplex PCR, and TCRdb holds only the in-frame ones, with some missing. The top ten hold approximately 5% of the sample, which has 130,000 to 150,000 clones, roughly 84% seen once. Sequencing was performed on PBMCs or T cells enriched from blood (not recorded which). These receptor sequences come from a man aged 35 to 55 with acute COVID-19.

V gene TRBV6-2 or TRBV6-3 combines with J gene TRBJ2-3, with 7 nucleotides matching TRBD1. CDR3 length: 18 residues. V was pared by 0 bases and J by 1 base, with 10 bases of the junction left unmatched. Germline V gene data show CDR1 as MNHEY and CDR2 as SVGEGT. The CDR3: CASSYSEWTGVGTDTQYF. DNA of the CDR3: TGTGCCAGCAGTTACTCAGAATGGACAGGCGTGGGCACAGATACGCAGTATTTT.

A single count supports this clone. The CDR3 nucleotides read TGCGCCAGCAGCACTGGGGGGGAGGCATACGAGCAGTACTTC. Translating gives CASSTGGEAYEQYF. The chain uses TRBV5-1 and TRBJ2-7; 7 nucleotides agree with TRBD2. Germline V gives CDR1 SGHRS, CDR2 YFSETQ. V shed 4 bases and J 4 bases; nucleotides not matched to a gene: 8. This CDR3 contains 14 residues.

The V gene is TRBV11-2, the J gene TRBJ2-1, with a tentative D call TRBD1 (5 bases). The CDR3 contains 16 residues. Trimming removed 6 bases at V and 4 bases at J, with 19 bases between. CDR1 and CDR2 from the germline V gene are SGHAT and FQNNGV. As DNA, the CDR3 is TGTGCCAGCAGAGGGGCTAAGGAGAATATATACAATGAGCAGTTCTTC. Its translation is CASRGAKENIYNEQFF. Complete variable domain (other parts from reference TRBV11-2 and TRBJ2-1): EAGVAQSPRYKIIEKRQSVAFWCNPISGHATLYWYQQILGQGPKLLIQFQNNGVVDDSQLPKDRFSAERLKGVDSTLKIQPAKLEDSAVYLCASRGAKENIYNEQFFGPGTRLTVL.

This clone was observed a single time. The rearrangement joins TRBV2 to TRBJ1-2; maybe TRBD1 (5 bases). The germline gives CDR1 SNHLY, CDR2 FYNNEI. Trimming shortened V by 0 bases and J by 4 bases, and 9 bases separated the two germline ends. This CDR3 has 14 residues. Here the CDR3 DNA reads TGTGCCAGCAGTGAAGCGCGGGGGAGCTATGGCTACACCTTC. This codes for CASSEARGSYGYTF.

The chain joins TRBV6-5 to TRBJ2-1; D possibly corresponds to TRBD2 (5 bases). V was pared by 4 bases and J by 3 bases, with 10 bases between. Germline CDR1 MNHEY, CDR2 SVGAGI. This CDR3 is 14 amino acids long. DNA for the CDR3: TGTGCCAGCAGTTTGGGAGAGGGCTACAATGAGCAGTTCTTC. It translates to CASSLGEGYNEQFF.

There are a few counts of this clone. J is TRBJ1-2 and V is TRBV5-4; D is uncertain. The length of the CDR3 is 15 residues. Trimming shortened V by 4 bases and J by 4 bases, and 17 bases separated the two germline ends. Per germline, CDR1 SGHNT and CDR2 YYREEE (reference sequence). The CDR3 bases are TGTGCCAGCAGCCGCCCGGGAGAGGGCGCCTATGGCTACACCTTC. Amino acid sequence: CASSRPGEGAYGYTF.

V gene TRBV27 combines with J gene TRBJ2-7; D may be TRBD1 (6 bases). Germline V gene lookup returns CDR1 MNHEY and CDR2 SMNVEV (reference sequence). V lost 4 bases and J 6 bases, leaving 13 bases between the germline ends. This CDR3 is 13 amino acids long. The CDR3 sequence: CASSSHRVSEQYF. CDR3 DNA: TGTGCCAGCAGTTCCCACAGGGTGAGCGAGCAGTACTTC.

The rearrangement links TRBV18 to TRBJ2-6; tentative D call: TRBD2 (6 bases). The germline V and J ends were trimmed by 3 bases and 0 bases, with 9 bases remaining between them. CDR1 is KGHSH and CDR2 is LQKENI in the germline V gene. The CDR3 is 16 residues long. The CDR3 reads CASSPGGISGANVLTF. CDR3 bases: TGTGCCAGCTCACCGGGGGGAATCTCTGGGGCCAACGTCCTGACTTTC.

The table lists this clone with a count of one. The rearrangement joins TRBV3-1 (or the pseudogene TRBV3-2) to TRBJ1-2, with TRBD1 identical over 8 bases. CDR3 size: 14 residues. V gave up 4 bases and J gave up 7 bases; unmatched junction bases: 8. Germline loops: CDR1 LGHDT, CDR2 YNNKEL (reference sequence). The CDR3 nucleotides are TGTGCCAGCAGCCCGCCGGGACAGGTCTTTGGCTACACCTTC. It translates to CASSPPGQVFGYTF.

The chain recombines TRBV5-1 with TRBJ2-1; no clear D gene. Germline V gives CDR1 SGHRS, CDR2 YFSETQ. V was shortened by 3 bases and J by 2 bases, with 6 bases between the two germline ends. CDR3 size: 13 residues. The CDR3 protein is CASSSRTYNEQFF. CDR3 DNA sequence: TGCGCCAGCAGCTCGAGGACCTACAATGAGCAGTTCTTC.

The rearrangement joins TRBV12-3 or TRBV12-4 to TRBJ1-2; TRBD1 aligns across 8 bases. J lost 8 bases, V lost 6 bases, and 5 bases had no gene match. The CDR3 runs 12 residues. CDR3 amino acids: CASSLDRGGYTF. The CDR3, as DNA: TGTGCCAGCAGCCTCGACAGGGGAGGCTACACCTTC.

This rearrangement joins TRBV4-1 to TRBJ2-1; 8 bases map to TRBD1. J was trimmed by 2 bases and V by 0 bases; bases with no gene match: 6. CDR1 and CDR2 (germline): MGHRA, YSYEKL. The CDR3 spans 17 residues. In nucleotides, the CDR3 is TGCGCCAGCAGCCAAGAAACACAGGGGGGACCCTACAATGAGCAGTTCTTC. It yields the protein CASSQETQGGPYNEQFF.

The rearrangement uses TRBV6-1 and TRBJ1-2; D unresolved. Trimming pared 1 base from V and 6 bases from J, leaving 6 bases between. The germline V gene encodes CDR1 MNHNS and CDR2 SASEGT. The length of the CDR3 is 12 residues. The CDR3 coding sequence is TGTGCCAGCAGTGAAGGGCTGGATGGCTACACCTTC. It codes for CASSEGLDGYTF.

The table lists this clone with a few counts. The same CDR3 can be traced to other DNA sequences in this sample. This chain links TRBV7-9 with TRBJ2-5; possible D gene TRBD1, 6 bases. The CDR3 has 13 amino acids. Germline CDR1 reads SEHNR; CDR2 reads FQNEAQ (reference sequence). V was cut by 3 bases and J by 4 bases, with 9 bases left in between. The CDR3 sequence is CASSLGATETQYF. The CDR3 nucleotides are TGTGCCAGCAGCTTGGGGGCGACAGAGACCCAGTACTTC.

V is TRBV27 and J is TRBJ2-2, with D perhaps TRBD2 (6 bases). The germline V gene has CDR1 MNHEY and CDR2 SMNVEV (reference sequence). CDR3 size: 18 residues. V lost 5 bases to trimming and J lost 4 bases, with 23 bases between them. The CDR3 here is CASSPPRDSLFSTGELFF. CDR3 sequence (DNA): TGTGCCAGCAGTCCGCCCCGGGACTCCCTATTTAGCACCGGGGAGCTGTTTTTT.

The rearrangement links TRBV27 to TRBJ1-5; D possibly corresponds to TRBD1 (6 bases). The CDR3 is 13 amino acids. CDR1 MNHEY and CDR2 SMNVEV come from the germline V gene (reference sequence). Trimming removed 4 bases at V and 2 bases at J, with 6 bases between. The CDR3 DNA sequence: TGTGCCAGCAGTTACAGGGGCAATCAGCCCCAGCATTTT. It is translated as CASSYRGNQPQHF.

This clone has just a few counts. In nucleotides, the CDR3 is TGTGCCAGCAGTATACGGGACAGGGGGCTGGACACTGAAGCTTTCTTT. Translated: CASSIRDRGLDTEAFF. The J gene is TRBJ1-1, the V gene TRBV28, with 12 bases fitting TRBD1. This CDR3 is built from 16 residues. V lost 5 bases and J lost 3; bases outside the gene matches: 7. Looked up from germline, CDR1 is MDHEN and CDR2 is SYDVKM.

The chain combines TRBV9 with TRBJ2-5; 11 nucleotides line up with TRBD2. Unmatched junction bases numbered 7, after V lost 4 bases and J lost 5 bases. Germline V CDR1 and CDR2: SGDLS, YYNGEE. CDR3 size: 15 residues. The DNA of the CDR3 is TGTGCCAGCAGCTATAGCGGGGGGGCGTCGGAGACCCAGTACTTC. This gives the protein CASSYSGGASETQYF.

This clone was seen more than once but under ten times. The rearrangement joins TRBV24-1 to TRBJ2-1, with TRBD1 matching over 11 bases. This CDR3 region has 15 residues. V was pared by 4 bases and J by 8 bases, with 6 bases of the junction left unmatched. Germline CDR1 and CDR2: KGHDR and SFDVKD. The CDR3 protein is CATSEAGTGGYEQFF. DNA of the CDR3: TGTGCCACCAGTGAAGCCGGGACAGGGGGATATGAGCAGTTCTTC.

The V and J genes are TRBV7-6 and TRBJ2-7; TRBD2 agrees at 12 bases. The length of the CDR3 is 15 residues. Germline CDR1 SGHVS, CDR2 FNYEAQ. V was clipped by 5 bases and J by 2 bases; unmatched bases: 4. DNA of the CDR3: TGTGCCAGCAGCGTGGGACTAGCGGGCCCCTACGAGCAGTACTTC. Its protein product is CASSVGLAGPYEQYF.

The chain combines TRBV5-5 with TRBJ2-5, with 7 bases identical to TRBD1. Germline CDR1 is SGHKS and CDR2 is YYEKEE (reference sequence). This CDR3 contains 14 residues. V lost 4 bases to trimming and J lost 2 bases; unmatched junction nucleotides: 5. The CDR3 sequence is CASSHRDRQETQYF. In DNA, the CDR3 is TGTGCCAGCAGCCACCGGGACAGACAAGAGACCCAGTACTTC.

This clone was seen a handful of times. The chain carries TRBV5-4 and TRBJ1-1; 7 positions agree with TRBD1. Germline V gene lookup returns CDR1 SGHNT and CDR2 YYREEE (reference sequence). This CDR3 is built from 13 residues. The V gene end was trimmed by 4 bases and the J gene end by 11 bases; junction bases not matched to a gene: 11. The CDR3 region has the DNA TGTGCCAGCAGCCCTGTAGGGACAGAGGAGGCTTTCTTT. Translated, it gives CASSPVGTEEAFF.

This clone was seen a few times. The chain couples TRBV27 to TRBJ1-6; 7 bases are a match to TRBD1. Germline V gene lookup returns CDR1 MNHEY and CDR2 SMNVEV (reference sequence). This CDR3 has 15 amino acids. V dropped 10 bases and J dropped 8; count of bases not matched to a gene: 14. The CDR3 region has the DNA TGTGCCACCAAGGGTTCGGGACAGTCGTATTCACCCCTCCACTTT. Protein: CATKGSGQSYSPLHF.

J is TRBJ2-2 and V is TRBV5-1; D might be TRBD2 (5 bases). The length of the CDR3 is 15 residues. Germline CDR1 and CDR2: SGHRS and YFSETQ. V lost 0 bases to trimming and J lost 2 bases, with 8 bases between them. This CDR3 is CASSLGGRNTGELFF. The DNA for the CDR3 is TGCGCCAGCAGCTTGGGAGGGCGAAACACCGGGGAGCTGTTTTTT. The whole variable domain, remainder taken from reference TRBV5-1 and TRBJ2-2, is KAGVTQTPRYLIKTRGQQVTLSCSPISGHRSVSWYQQTPGQGLQFLFEYFSETQRNKGNFPGRFSGRQFSNSRSEMNVSTLELGDSALYLCASSLGGRNTGELFFGEGSRLTVL.

This clone was counted only a few times. The chain uses TRBV4-3 and TRBJ1-2, with D possibly matching TRBD1 (5 bases). The CDR3 runs to 15 residues. The V end was cut by 2 bases, the J end by 4 bases, with 14 bases between. From germline, CDR1 is LGHNA and CDR2 YSLEER. As DNA, the CDR3 is TGCGCCAGCAGCCAATCCTCCGACAGCAGCTATGGCTACACCTTC. Its protein is CASSQSSDSSYGYTF.

This clone has just a few counts. The rearrangement links TRBV27 to TRBJ2-7; D gene unclear. Germline loops: CDR1 MNHEY, CDR2 SMNVEV (reference sequence). V lost 8 bases, J lost 3 bases, and 14 bases lay in between. This CDR3 region has 13 residues. Written as DNA, the CDR3 is TGTGCCAGCCCTCCAATAGCCAGCTACGAGCAGTACTTC. This codes for CASPPIASYEQYF.

The chain combines TRBV28 with TRBJ1-5; perhaps TRBD1 as D (5 bases). The CDR3 is 13 residues long. The germline gives CDR1 MDHEN, CDR2 SYDVKM. Trimming removed 6 bases at V and 4 bases at J, with 10 bases between. The CDR3 sequence is CASRKQGNQPQHF. CDR3 nucleotides: TGTGCCAGCAGGAAGCAGGGAAATCAGCCCCAGCATTTT.

The rearrangement joins TRBV7-6 to TRBJ1-4; D is ambiguous. Trimming cost V 5 bases and J 0 bases, with 13 bases left between them. CDR3 length equals 16 residues. Germline V CDR1 and CDR2: SGHVS, FNYEAQ. CDR3 protein: CASSRPSGATNEKLFF. As DNA, the CDR3 is TGTGCCAGCAGCCGACCTTCGGGAGCAACTAATGAAAAACTGTTTTTT.

This clone was counted only a few times. The genes are TRBV4-1 and TRBJ2-2; D is undetermined. Germline CDR1 is MGHRA and CDR2 is YSYEKL. The CDR3 is made up of 16 amino acids. V gave up 4 bases and J gave up 4 bases, with 16 bases separating them. The CDR3 nucleotides are TGCGCCAGCAGCCCCTTTGGAAGTGGCGGCACCGGGGAGCTGTTTTTT. This encodes CASSPFGSGGTGELFF.